This T cell receptor (beta chain) was observed in a study of early T cells in non-severe SARS-CoV-2 infection. Looking at the study overall: Alpha and beta chains were unpaired, from unsorted whole-blood bulk RNA.

This clonotype was seen repeatedly, ten times or more. Its specificity is unknown. TCRdb called the 5' RACE reads again in MiXCR, with one record for every CDR3 protein. The sample holds 40,000 or so distinct CDR3 sequences, 11% seen once. Study outcomes and limitations: Database matching using VDJdb favored anti-spike CD8 responses, with private and CD4 specificities left missing.

CDR3 size: 13 residues. The V end lost 0 bases, the J end lost 8 bases, and 10 bases lay between the germline ends. The germline V gene encodes CDR1 SGHDT and CDR2 YYEEEE. Input material: whole blood. The chain couples TRBV5-6 to TRBJ2-3, with D unresolved. The clonotype originates from an adult who was a healthcare worker with PCR-confirmed SARS-CoV-2 infection or an uninfected control (not recorded which). Here the CDR3 DNA reads TGTGCCAGCAGCTTGGCAGGCGAGGCTACGCAGTATTTT. As protein: CASSLAGEATQYF.